Sequencing of this T cell receptor (beta chain) was carried out in a study of metastatic and nonmetastatic thyroid tumors. About the research overall: Repertoire comparisons spanned blood and tumor or nodule tissue from malignant and benign thyroid patients. Overall study results and limits: A significant increase in TCR beta diversity was reportedly seen in malignant thyroid tumors relative to benign nodules, in blood and tumor.

The authors' processing: Construction of a distant-metastasis classifier for papillary thyroid cancer relied on CDR3 differences across clinicopathological groups. TCRdb used MiXCR to call clones anew from the PCR reads. The V and J calls reflect TCRdb's pipeline rather than the authors' work. The data show about 33,000 clones, roughly 10% seen once. CDR1 and CDR2 from the germline V gene are LGHNA and YSLEER. The J segment lost 6 bases and the V segment lost 6 bases, leaving 5 bases of the junction unmatched. The CDR3 loop spans 15 amino acids. Patients were all untreated before their thyroid surgery. This clone was seen repeatedly, ten times or more. Antigen: not known.

The sample taken for sequencing was blood. The chain is built from TRBV4-3 and TRBJ2-2, with 12 bases lining up with TRBD2. The TCR originated in a female donor with papillary thyroid cancer or a benign thyroid nodule (not recorded which). Some clones in this sample may be carry-over from other donors' samples. CDR3 residues: CASSRTSGTPGELFF. The CDR3 DNA reads TGCGCCAGCAGTAGGACTAGCGGGACCCCCGGGGAGCTGTTTTTT.